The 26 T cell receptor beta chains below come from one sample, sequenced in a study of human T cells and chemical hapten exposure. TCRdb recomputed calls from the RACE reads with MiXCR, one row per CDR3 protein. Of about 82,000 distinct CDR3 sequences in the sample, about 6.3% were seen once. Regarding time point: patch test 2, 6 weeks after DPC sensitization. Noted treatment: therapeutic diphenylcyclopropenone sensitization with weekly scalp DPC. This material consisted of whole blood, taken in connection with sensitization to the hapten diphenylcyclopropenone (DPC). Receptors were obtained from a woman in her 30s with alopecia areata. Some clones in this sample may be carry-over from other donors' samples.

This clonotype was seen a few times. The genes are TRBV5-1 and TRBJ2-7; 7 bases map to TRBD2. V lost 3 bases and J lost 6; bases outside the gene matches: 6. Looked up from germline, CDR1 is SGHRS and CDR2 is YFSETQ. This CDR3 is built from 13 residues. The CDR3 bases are TGCGCCAGCAGCTCCGGACTAGAACCCGAGCAGTACTTC. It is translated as CASSSGLEPEQYF.

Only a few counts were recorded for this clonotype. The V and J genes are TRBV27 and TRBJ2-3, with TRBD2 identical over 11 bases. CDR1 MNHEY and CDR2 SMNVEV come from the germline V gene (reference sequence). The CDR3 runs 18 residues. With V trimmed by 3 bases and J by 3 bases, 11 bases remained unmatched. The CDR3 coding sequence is TGTGCCAGCAGTTTCCGGGGTGGTGTAGCGGGGGGGACAGATACGCAGTATTTT. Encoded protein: CASSFRGGVAGGTDTQYF.

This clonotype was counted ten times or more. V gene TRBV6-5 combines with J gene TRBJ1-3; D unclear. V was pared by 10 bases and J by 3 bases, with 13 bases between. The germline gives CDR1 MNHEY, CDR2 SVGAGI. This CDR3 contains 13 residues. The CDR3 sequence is CATTLGGGNTIYF. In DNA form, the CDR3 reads TGTGCCACTACCCTGGGAGGTGGAAACACCATATATTTT.

CDR3 region: CASSYRGPGGARNSPLHF. The CDR3 DNA reads as TGTGCCAGCAGTTACAGGGGGCCAGGGGGAGCCCGAAATTCACCCCTCCACTTT. The chain recombines TRBV6-5 with TRBJ1-6; 7 bases fit TRBD1. J gave up 7 bases and V 2 bases, and 14 bases lay outside the gene matches. The germline CDR1 and CDR2 sequences are MNHEY and SVGAGI. The CDR3 sequence is 18 residues long.

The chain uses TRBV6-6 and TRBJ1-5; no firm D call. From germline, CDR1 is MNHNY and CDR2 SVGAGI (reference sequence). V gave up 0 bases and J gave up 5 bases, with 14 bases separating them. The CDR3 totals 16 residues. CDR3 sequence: CASSYSSSGSDQPQHF. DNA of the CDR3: TGTGCCAGCAGTTACTCGAGTTCTGGGTCCGATCAGCCCCAGCATTTT.

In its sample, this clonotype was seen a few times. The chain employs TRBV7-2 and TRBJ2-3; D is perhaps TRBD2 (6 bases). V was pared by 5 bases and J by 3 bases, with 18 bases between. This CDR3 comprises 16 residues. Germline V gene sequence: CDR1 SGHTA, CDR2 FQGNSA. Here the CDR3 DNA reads TGTGCCAGCAGCCGACGGGGGAGGCTTGGAACAGATACGCAGTATTTT. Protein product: CASSRRGRLGTDTQYF.

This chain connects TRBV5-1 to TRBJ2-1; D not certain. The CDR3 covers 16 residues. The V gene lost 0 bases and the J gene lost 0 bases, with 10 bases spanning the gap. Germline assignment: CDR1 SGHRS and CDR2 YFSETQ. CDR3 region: CASSLDRVSSYNEQFF. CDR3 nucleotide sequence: TGCGCCAGCAGCTTGGATCGGGTAAGCTCCTACAATGAGCAGTTCTTC.

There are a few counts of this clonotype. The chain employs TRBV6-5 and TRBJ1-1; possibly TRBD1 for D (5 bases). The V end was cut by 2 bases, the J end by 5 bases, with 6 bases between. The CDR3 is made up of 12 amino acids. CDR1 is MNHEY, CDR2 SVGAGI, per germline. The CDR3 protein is CASSYGQTEAFF. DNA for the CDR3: TGTGCCAGCAGTTACGGACAAACTGAAGCTTTCTTT.

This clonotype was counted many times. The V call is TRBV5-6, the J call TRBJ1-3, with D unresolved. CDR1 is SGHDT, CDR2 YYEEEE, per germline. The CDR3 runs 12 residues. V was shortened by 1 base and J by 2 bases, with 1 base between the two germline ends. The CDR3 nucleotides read TGTGCCAGCAGCTTGACTGGAAACACCATATATTTT. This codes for CASSLTGNTIYF. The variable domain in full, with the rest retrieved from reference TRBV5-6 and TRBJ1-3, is DAGVTQSPTHLIKTRGQQVTLRCSPKSGHDTVSWYQQALGQGPQFIFQYYEEEERQRGNFPDRFSGHQFPNYSSELNVNALLLGDSALYLCASSLTGNTIYFGEGSWLTVV.

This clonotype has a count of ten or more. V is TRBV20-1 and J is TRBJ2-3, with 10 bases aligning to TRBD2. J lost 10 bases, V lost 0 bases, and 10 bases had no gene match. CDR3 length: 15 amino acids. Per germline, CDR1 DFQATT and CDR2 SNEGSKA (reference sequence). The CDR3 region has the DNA TGCAGTGCTAGAGATTTTACTAGCGGGGTATCTGCGCAGTATTTT. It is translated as CSARDFTSGVSAQYF.

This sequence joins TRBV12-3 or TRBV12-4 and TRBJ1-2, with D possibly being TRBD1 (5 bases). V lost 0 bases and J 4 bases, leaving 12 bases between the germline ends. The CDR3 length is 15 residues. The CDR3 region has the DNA TGTGCCAGCAGTTTAGCCGGCAGGGTGAGCTATGGCTACACCTTC. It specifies CASSLAGRVSYGYTF.

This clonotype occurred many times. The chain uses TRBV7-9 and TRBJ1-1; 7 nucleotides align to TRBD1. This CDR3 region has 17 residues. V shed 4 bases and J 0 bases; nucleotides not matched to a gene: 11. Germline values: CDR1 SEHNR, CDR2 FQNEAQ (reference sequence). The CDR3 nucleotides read TGTGCCAGCAGCTCGAAGCGACAGGGAGCTATGAACACTGAAGCTTTCTTT. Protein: CASSSKRQGAMNTEAFF. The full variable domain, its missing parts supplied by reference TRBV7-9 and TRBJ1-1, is DTGVSQNPRHKITKRGQNVTFRCDPISEHNRLYWYRQTLGQGPEFLTYFQNEAQLEKSRLLSDRFSAERPKGSFSTLEIQRTEQGDSAMYLCASSSKRQGAMNTEAFFGQGTRLTVV.

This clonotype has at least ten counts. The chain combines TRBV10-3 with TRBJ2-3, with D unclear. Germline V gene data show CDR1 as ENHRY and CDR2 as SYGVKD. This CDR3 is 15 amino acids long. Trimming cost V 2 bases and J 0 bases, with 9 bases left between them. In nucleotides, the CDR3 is TGTGCCATCAGTGAGCCCCAGTTAAGCACAGATACGCAGTATTTT. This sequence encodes CAISEPQLSTDTQYF.

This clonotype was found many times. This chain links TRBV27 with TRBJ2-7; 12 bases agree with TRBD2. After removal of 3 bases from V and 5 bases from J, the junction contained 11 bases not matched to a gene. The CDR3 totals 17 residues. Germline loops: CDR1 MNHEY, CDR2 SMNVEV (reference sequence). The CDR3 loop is CASSFVLAGGVSDEQYF. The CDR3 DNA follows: TGTGCCAGCAGTTTTGTGCTAGCGGGGGGGGTATCGGACGAGCAGTACTTC.

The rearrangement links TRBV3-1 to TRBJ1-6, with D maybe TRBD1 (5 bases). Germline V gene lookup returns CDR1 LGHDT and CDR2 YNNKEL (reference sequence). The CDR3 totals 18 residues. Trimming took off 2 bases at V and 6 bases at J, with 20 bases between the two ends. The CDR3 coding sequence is TGTGCCAGCAGCCAACGAGGGTCATCAGGGCGCGGTAATTCACCCCTCCACTTT. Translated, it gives CASSQRGSSGRGNSPLHF.

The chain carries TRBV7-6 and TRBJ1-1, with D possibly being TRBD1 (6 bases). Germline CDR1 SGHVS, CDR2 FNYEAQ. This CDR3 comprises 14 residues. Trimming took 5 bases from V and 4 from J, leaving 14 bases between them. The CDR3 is CASSQQGGGTEAFF. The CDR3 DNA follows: TGTGCCAGCAGCCAACAGGGAGGAGGCACTGAAGCTTTCTTT. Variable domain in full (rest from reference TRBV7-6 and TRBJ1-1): GAGVSQSPRYKVTKRGQDVALRCDPISGHVSLYWYRQALGQGPEFLTYFNYEAQQDKSGLPNDRFSAERPEGSISTLTIQRTEQRDSAMYRCASSQQGGGTEAFFGQGTRLTVV.

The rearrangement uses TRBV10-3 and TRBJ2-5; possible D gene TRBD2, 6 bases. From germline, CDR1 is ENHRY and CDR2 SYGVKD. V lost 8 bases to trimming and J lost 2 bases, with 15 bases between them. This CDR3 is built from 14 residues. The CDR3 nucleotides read TGTGCCATCGGATCCGGGACTGATCAAGAGACCCAGTACTTC. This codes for CAIGSGTDQETQYF.

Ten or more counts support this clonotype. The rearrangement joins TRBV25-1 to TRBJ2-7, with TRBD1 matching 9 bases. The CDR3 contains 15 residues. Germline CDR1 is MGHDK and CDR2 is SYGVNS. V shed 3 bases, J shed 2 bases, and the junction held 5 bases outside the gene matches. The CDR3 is CASSEPGTGTYEQYF. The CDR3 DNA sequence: TGTGCCAGCAGTGAGCCCGGGACAGGGACCTACGAGCAGTACTTC.

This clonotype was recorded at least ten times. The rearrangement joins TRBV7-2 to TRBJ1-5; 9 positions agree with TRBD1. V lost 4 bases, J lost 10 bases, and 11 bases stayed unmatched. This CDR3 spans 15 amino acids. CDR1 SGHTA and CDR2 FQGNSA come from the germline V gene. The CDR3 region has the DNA TGTGCCAGCAGCTCTTCGGGACAGGGTTTTCGACCCCAGCATTTT. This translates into CASSSSGQGFRPQHF.

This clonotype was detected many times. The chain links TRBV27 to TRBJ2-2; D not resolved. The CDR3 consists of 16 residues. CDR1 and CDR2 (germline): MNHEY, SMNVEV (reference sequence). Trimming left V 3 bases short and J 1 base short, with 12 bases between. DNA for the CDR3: TGTGCCAGCAGTTTGGTGGGCCAGCGGAACACCGGGGAGCTGTTTTTT. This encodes CASSLVGQRNTGELFF.

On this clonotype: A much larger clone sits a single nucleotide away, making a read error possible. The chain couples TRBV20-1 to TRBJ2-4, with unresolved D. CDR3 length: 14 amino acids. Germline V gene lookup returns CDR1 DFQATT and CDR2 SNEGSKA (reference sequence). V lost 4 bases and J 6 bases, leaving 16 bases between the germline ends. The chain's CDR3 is CSAKDAARANIQYF. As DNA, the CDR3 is TGCAGTGCTAAAGATGCAGCTAGAGCAAACATTCAGTACTTC.

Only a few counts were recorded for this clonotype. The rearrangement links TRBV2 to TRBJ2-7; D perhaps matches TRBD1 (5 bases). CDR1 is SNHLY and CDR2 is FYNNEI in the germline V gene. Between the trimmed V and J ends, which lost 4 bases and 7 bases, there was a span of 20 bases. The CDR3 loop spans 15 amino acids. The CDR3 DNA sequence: TGTGCCAGCAGTGGCCAGGGTACTTCCCGTCCGGAGCAGTACTTC. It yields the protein CASSGQGTSRPEQYF. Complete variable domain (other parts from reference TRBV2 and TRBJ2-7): EPEVTQTPSHQVTQMGQEVILRCVPISNHLYFYWYRQILGQKVEFLVSFYNNEISEKSEIFDDQFSVERPDGSNFTLKIRSTKLEDSAMYFCASSGQGTSRPEQYFGPGTRLTVT.

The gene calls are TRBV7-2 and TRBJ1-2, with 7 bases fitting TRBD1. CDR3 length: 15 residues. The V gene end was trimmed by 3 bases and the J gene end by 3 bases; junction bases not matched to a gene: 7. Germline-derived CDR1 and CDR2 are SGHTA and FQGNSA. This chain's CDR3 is CASSFEGQVYYGYTF. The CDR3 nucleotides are TGTGCCAGCAGCTTTGAAGGACAGGTTTACTATGGCTACACCTTC.

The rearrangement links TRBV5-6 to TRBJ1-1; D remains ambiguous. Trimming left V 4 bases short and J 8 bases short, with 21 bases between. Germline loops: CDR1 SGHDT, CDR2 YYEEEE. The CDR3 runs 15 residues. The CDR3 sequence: CASSPPMAVGTEAFF. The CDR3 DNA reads TGTGCCAGCAGCCCCCCCATGGCCGTGGGTACCGAAGCTTTCTTT.

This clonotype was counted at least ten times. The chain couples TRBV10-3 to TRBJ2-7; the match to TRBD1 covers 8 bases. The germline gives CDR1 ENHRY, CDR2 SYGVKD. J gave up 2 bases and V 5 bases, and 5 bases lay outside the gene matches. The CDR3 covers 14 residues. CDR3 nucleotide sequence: TGTGCCATCAGTACCGGACAGGGAACCTACGAGCAGTACTTC. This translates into CAISTGQGTYEQYF.

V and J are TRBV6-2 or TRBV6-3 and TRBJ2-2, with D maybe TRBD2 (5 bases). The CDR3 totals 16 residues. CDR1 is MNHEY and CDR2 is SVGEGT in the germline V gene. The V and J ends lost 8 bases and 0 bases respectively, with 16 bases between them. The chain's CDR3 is CASSRLRAANTGELFF. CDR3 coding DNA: TGTGCCAGCTCCAGGTTGCGGGCGGCGAACACCGGGGAGCTGTTTTTT.